This T cell receptor (beta chain) appears in the sequencing data of a study of beta chain features in type 1 diabetes. About the study: What patients shared with healthy donors was a similar profile of age, gender and cell yields. Whole-study results and caveats: The study found moderately but significantly shorter TCRB CDR3s in all four CD4+ subsets of Type 1 diabetes patients.

Reverse transcription of all isolated RNA meant that expressed TCRB transcripts were sequenced. Some clones are missing from TCRdb's copy, which holds only in-frame ones; the method was immunoSEQ multiplex PCR. In the table there are hundreds of thousands of clones, 15% to 20% of which are singletons. Sorting with CD45RO/CCR7/CD25/CD127/CD95/CD27 yielded naive, central memory, regulatory and stem-like memory CD4+ cells. Remarks on this clone: Its matching antigen is unknown.

Sequenced input: naive CD4+ T cells from blood. The receptor was derived from a young woman in good health.

The DNA for the CDR3 is TGTGCCAGCAGCTTAGTTGGCGGGACGAACACCGGGGAGCTGTTTTTT. It encodes CASSLVGGTNTGELFF. V and J are TRBV7-8 and TRBJ2-2, with a possible D match to TRBD2 (6 bases). Trimming took 1 base from V and 0 from J, leaving 9 bases between them. The CDR3 covers 16 residues. Germline V gene lookup returns CDR1 SGHVS and CDR2 FQNEAQ.